A single sample gave rise to the 2 T cell receptor beta chains below, sequenced in a study of OX40 agonist ivuxolimab in advanced cancers. The assay was immunoSEQ multiplex PCR, and TCRdb's table has in-frame clones only and misses some. The sample carries around 17,000 clones, about four fifths recorded once. The sample here was CD4+ or CD8+ T cells sorted from blood, taken in a trial of the OX40 agonist ivuxolimab. The source of these receptors is an adult with an advanced solid tumor such as melanoma, head and neck, liver or kidney cancer.

This clone was observed once. In DNA form, the CDR3 reads TGTGCCAGCAGCCCGGATGTCGATTCCTACGAGCAGTACTTC. Encoded protein: CASSPDVDSYEQYF. The V call is TRBV7-8, the J call TRBJ2-7, with D unresolved. CDR1 SGHVS and CDR2 FQNEAQ come from the germline V gene. The CDR3 loop spans 14 amino acids. The ends were cut back, 5 bases at V and 1 base at J, with 12 bases in the middle.

This rearrangement joins TRBV4-1 to TRBJ2-2; D remains unclear. V lost 1 base to trimming and J lost 2 bases, with 5 bases between them. From germline, CDR1 is MGHRA and CDR2 YSYEKL. The CDR3 contains 14 residues. DNA of the CDR3: TGCGCCAGCAGCCAAGGTGCTAACACCGGGGAGCTGTTTTTT. Protein product: CASSQGANTGELFF.